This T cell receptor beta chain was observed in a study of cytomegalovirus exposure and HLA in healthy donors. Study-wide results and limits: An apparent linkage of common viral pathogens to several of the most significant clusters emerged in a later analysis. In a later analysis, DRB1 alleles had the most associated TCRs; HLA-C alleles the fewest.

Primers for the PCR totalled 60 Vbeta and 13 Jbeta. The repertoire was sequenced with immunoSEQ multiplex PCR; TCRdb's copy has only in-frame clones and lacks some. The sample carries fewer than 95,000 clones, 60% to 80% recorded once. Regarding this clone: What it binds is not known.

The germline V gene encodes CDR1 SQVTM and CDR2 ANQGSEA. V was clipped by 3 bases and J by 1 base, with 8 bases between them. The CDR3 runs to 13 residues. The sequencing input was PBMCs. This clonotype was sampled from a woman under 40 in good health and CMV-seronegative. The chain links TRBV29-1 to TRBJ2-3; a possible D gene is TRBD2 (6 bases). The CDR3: CSVDPGGTDTQYF. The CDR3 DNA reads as TGCAGCGTTGATCCGGGGGGCACAGATACGCAGTATTTT.